This TCR beta chain emerged from a study of cytomegalovirus exposure and HLA in healthy donors. Repertoires were generated with immunoSEQ multiplex PCR, while TCRdb's copy carries only in-frame clones and drops some. The sample consists of 200,000 to 250,000 clones, around 78% of them appearing once. The CDR3 spans 16 residues. CDR1 and CDR2 from the germline V gene are SEHNR and FQNEAQ (reference sequence). Trimming left V 0 bases short and J 6 bases short, with 18 bases between. The specimen was PBMCs. This receptor was identified in a woman aged 18-29 years in good health and CMV-seronegative. This rearrangement joins TRBV7-9 to TRBJ2-7, with D tentatively TRBD1 (5 bases). The CDR3 loop is CASSLALGLARGEQYF. The CDR3, as DNA: TGTGCCAGCAGCTTAGCGCTGGGTTTGGCAAGGGGCGAGCAGTACTTC.